This T cell receptor (beta chain) was documented in a study of blood T cell repertoires in COVID-19. About the research overall: The analysed material was cDNA or gDNA that came from T cells, B-cell-depleted T cells, or PBMCs.

TCRdb keeps only in-frame clones here, not all; method: immunoSEQ multiplex PCR. Altogether about 110,000 clones are present, about 83% being singletons, with the ten largest covering 4% to 5%. V lost 5 bases to trimming and J lost 3 bases; unmatched junction nucleotides: 2. This CDR3 spans 13 amino acids. Germline CDR1 SGHVS, CDR2 FQNEAQ. The chain couples TRBV7-8 to TRBJ2-5, with TRBD1 matching 8 bases. The receptor comes from a woman in her sixties or seventies with acute or convalescent COVID-19. Sequencing was carried out using peripheral blood. CDR3 bases: TGTGCCAGCAGCGTGGACAGGGAAGAGACCCAGTACTTC. As protein: CASSVDREETQYF.